This entry concerns a single T cell receptor (beta chain). This sample is drawn from a study of blood T cell repertoires in COVID-19. Study-wide context: Samples representing acute and convalescent COVID-19 were sourced from the United States, Italy and Spain. PBMCs, B-cell-depleted T cells, or T cells were the source of the cDNA or gDNA that made up the material.

In the original analysis: The assay estimated nucleated cells by amplifying reference gene primers. Libraries were prepared by immunoSEQ multiplex PCR; TCRdb keeps only in-frame clonotypes and omits some of them. The V and J calls and clone size come from that table; D and trimming were worked out from the DNA. The table includes approximately 350,000 clones, around 88% detected once. Sequences were obtained from peripheral blood. The TCR comes from a man aged 30-40 years with active or convalescent COVID-19.

CDR3 sequence (DNA): TGTGCCAGCAGTCACGCCGGACTAGCGGTTTACGAGCAGTACTTC. Its translation: CASSHAGLAVYEQYF. V gene TRBV6-2 or TRBV6-3 combines with J gene TRBJ2-7, with 10 bases that match TRBD2. Germline V gene sequence: CDR1 MNHEY, CDR2 SVGEGT. V lost 5 bases, J lost 4 bases, and 8 bases stayed unmatched. The CDR3 sequence is 15 residues long.